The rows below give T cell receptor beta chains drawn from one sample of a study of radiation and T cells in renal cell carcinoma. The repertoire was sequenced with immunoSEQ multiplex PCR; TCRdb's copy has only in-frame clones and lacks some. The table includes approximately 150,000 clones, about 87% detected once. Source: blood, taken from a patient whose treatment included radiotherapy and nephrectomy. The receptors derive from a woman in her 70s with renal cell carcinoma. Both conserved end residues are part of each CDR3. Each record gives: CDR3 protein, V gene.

CASSGDDGVNTQYF,TRBV6-1
CASSYTGTGGLNEQFF,TRBV6-5
CASKGGEKLFF,TRBV2
CASSSIQDNEQFF,TRBV5-1
CASSPENTGYEQYF,TRBV11-1
CASSAQQGRGYTF,TRBV6-1
CASSGSPGTGFSHNQPQHF,TRBV6-1
CASSVSNGQNKLYGYTF,TRBV6-1
CASSYRGSYKNTEAFF,TRBV6-5
CASSRVPAGETQYF,TRBV11-3
CASSAGETWEQYF,TRBV5-6
CASARQGAVNTGELFF,TRBV19
CASSLLGKTEAFF,TRBV7-2
CASSLGDRGQGEQFF,TRBV7-2
CAWSVGQVLPYEQYF,TRBV30
CASSFLGMNTEAFF,TRBV27
CASTNGGSRVFF,TRBV7-3
CATSLDQQETQYF,TRBV15
CASSFYSLSSYNEQFF,TRBV7-9
CATLDYSSGNTIYF,TRBV19
CASSRDRNSPLHF,TRBV6-5
CASSFSGVVTDTQYF,TRBV5-6
CASSLMVGGRTDTQYF,TRBV7-2
CASSQDRGRSEKLFF,TRBV7-2
CSVEGTLKETQYF,TRBV29-1
CATRGLAVYNEQFF,TRBV6-5
CASSAGQGAVGEKLFF,TRBV27
CASSESMSGRTSLNSNQPQHF,TRBV10-1
CASRLAGGSYEQYF,TRBV6-5
CASRGQANNSPLHF,TRBV27
CASSDDWGGRGTDTQYF,TRBV9
CASSLGGDTEAFF,TRBV7-2
CASSIGSSPLHF,TRBV19
CASRPLLGGSYEQYF,TRBV28
CASSVAQARGGSQPQHF,TRBV9
CASSLQGSSYEQYF,TRBV7-2
CASSRGTQSYEQYF,TRBV14
CASRSGGSSYEQYF,TRBV7-9
CASSLSWGNQPQHF,TRBV6-5
CASSPGRGTYNEQFF,TRBV9
CASSLFGGSTGELFF,TRBV7-6
CASSSGTASYNEQFF,TRBV5-1
CAITSDRRNTEAFF,TRBV10-3
CASRPEGRYSNQPQHF,TRBV27
CAWSVLTVNEQFF,TRBV30
CASSWSRWNEQFF,TRBV27
CASSLYNRPTDTQYF,TRBV5-6
CASSQGIGELFF,TRBV7-2
CASSARKGMNTEAFF,TRBV27
CASSSSPSTDTQYF,TRBV5-4
CASSASGGGAQPQHF,TRBV2
CASSLAQGRTTEAFF,TRBV27
CASSQSRGNQPQHF,TRBV16
CASRTARAGNTIYF,TRBV2